The rows below give T cell receptor beta chains drawn from one sample of a study of blood T cell repertoires in COVID-19. The table came from immunoSEQ multiplex PCR; TCRdb's copy has only in-frame clones and leaves some out. Here the sample spans some 80,000 clones, 78% being singletons. The sequencing sample was made of peripheral blood. Every receptor here comes from a human donor in a cohort sampled during active COVID-19. Each CDR3 is given with its conserved first and last residue. Fields, in order: J gene, V gene, clone size, D gene, CDR3 DNA, CDR3 protein. A D gene is named only where the DNA matches it firmly. Part of the rows lack a size; the others show once, few, many or a class for expanded clones.

J gene: TRBJ1-3; V gene: TRBV7-9; clone size: -; D gene: -; CDR3 DNA: TGTGCCAGCAGCGCGGTGGGTGTCTCTGGAAACACCATATATTTT; CDR3 protein: CASSAVGVSGNTIYF
J gene: TRBJ2-1; V gene: TRBV15; clone size: -; D gene: TRBD1; CDR3 DNA: TGTGCCACCTGGACAGGGGAGTTGATCGATGAGCAGTTCTTC; CDR3 protein: CATWTGELIDEQFF
J gene: TRBJ1-5; V gene: TRBV28; clone size: -; D gene: TRBD1; CDR3 DNA: TGTGCCAGCAGTCCGGGACAGGGACATCAGCCCCAGCATTTT; CDR3 protein: CASSPGQGHQPQHF
J gene: TRBJ1-1; V gene: TRBV5-1; clone size: -; D gene: -; CDR3 DNA: TGCGCCAGCAGCTTAAGGGGAGGGGGCACTGAAGCTTTCTTT; CDR3 protein: CASSLRGGGTEAFF
J gene: TRBJ2-2; V gene: TRBV10-3; clone size: -; D gene: TRBD2; CDR3 DNA: TGTGCCATCAGTCCTCAAGCGGGAGCTGGCGGGGAGCTGTTTTTT; CDR3 protein: CAISPQAGAGGELFF
J gene: TRBJ1-1; V gene: TRBV19; clone size: -; D gene: -; CDR3 DNA: TGTGCCAGTAGTATCGCAGTTAACACTGAAGCTTTCTTT; CDR3 protein: CASSIAVNTEAFF
J gene: TRBJ1-1; V gene: TRBV2; clone size: -; D gene: -; CDR3 DNA: TGTGCCAGCAGTGAACGCGGCAGGGCGGGAACTGAAGCTTTCTTT; CDR3 protein: CASSERGRAGTEAFF
J gene: TRBJ1-5; V gene: TRBV10-3; clone size: -; D gene: TRBD1; CDR3 DNA: TGTGCCATCAGTGACGACAGGGGGCTAAATCAGCCCCAGCATTTT; CDR3 protein: CAISDDRGLNQPQHF
J gene: TRBJ2-1; V gene: TRBV24-1; clone size: -; D gene: TRBD1; CDR3 DNA: TGTGCCACCAGTGATTTTTGGGTCGGGATGGGGACAGGGAATCAAAATGAGCAGTTCTTC; CDR3 protein: CATSDFWVGMGTGNQNEQFF
J gene: TRBJ1-1; V gene: TRBV18; clone size: few; D gene: -; CDR3 DNA: TGTGCCAGCTCACCGGACATCACGCCGAACACTGAAGCTTTCTTT; CDR3 protein: CASSPDITPNTEAFF
J gene: TRBJ1-2; V gene: TRBV30; clone size: few; D gene: -; CDR3 DNA: TGTGCCTTAGATGGCTACACCTTC; CDR3 protein: CALDGYTF
J gene: TRBJ2-3; V gene: TRBV5-8; clone size: -; D gene: -; CDR3 DNA: TGTGCCAGCACTCCGGGAGTCTTGAGGATATCTGATACGCAGTATTTT; CDR3 protein: CASTPGVLRISDTQYF
J gene: TRBJ1-5; V gene: TRBV6-6; clone size: -; D gene: -; CDR3 DNA: TGTGCCAGCAGTCGGACCTTCAGGGCGGACAATCAGCCCCAGCATTTT; CDR3 protein: CASSRTFRADNQPQHF
J gene: TRBJ1-6; V gene: TRBV19; clone size: medium-sized; D gene: TRBD1; CDR3 DNA: TGTGCCAGTAGTATAGCCCACAGGGGCTATAATTCACCCCTCCACTTT; CDR3 protein: CASSIAHRGYNSPLHF
J gene: TRBJ2-3; V gene: TRBV24-1; clone size: -; D gene: -; CDR3 DNA: TGTGCCACCAGTGATTTGCATACAGATACGCAGTATTTT; CDR3 protein: CATSDLHTDTQYF
J gene: TRBJ2-1; V gene: TRBV5-4; clone size: -; D gene: -; CDR3 DNA: TGTGCCAGCAGCTTGGGGGGGGATTACAATGAGCAGTTCTTC; CDR3 protein: CASSLGGDYNEQFF
J gene: TRBJ2-3; V gene: TRBV4-2; clone size: -; D gene: TRBD2; CDR3 DNA: TGTGCCAGCAGCCCCTGGGGACTAGCGGGGGGCCTCACAGATACGCAGTATTTT; CDR3 protein: CASSPWGLAGGLTDTQYF
J gene: TRBJ2-1; V gene: TRBV7-9; clone size: -; D gene: -; CDR3 DNA: TGTGCCAGCAGCTTAGTGGCTGAGGGTGAGCAGTTCTTC; CDR3 protein: CASSLVAEGEQFF
J gene: TRBJ1-5; V gene: TRBV28; clone size: medium-sized; D gene: -; CDR3 DNA: TGTGCCAGCAGCCTGGACAGTCGAGAGCATTTT; CDR3 protein: CASSLDSREHF
J gene: TRBJ2-3; V gene: TRBV29-1; clone size: -; D gene: TRBD2; CDR3 DNA: TGCAGCTCTAGACTAGCGGGCAGCACAGATACGCAGTATTTT; CDR3 protein: CSSRLAGSTDTQYF
J gene: TRBJ1-1; V gene: TRBV11-2; clone size: -; D gene: TRBD1; CDR3 DNA: TGTGCCAGCAGCTTAGGACAGGGGCGTACTGAAGCTTTCTTT; CDR3 protein: CASSLGQGRTEAFF
J gene: TRBJ2-7; V gene: TRBV6-2/TRBV6-3; clone size: -; D gene: -; CDR3 DNA: TGTGCCAGCAGTTACCAGGCAGGGTCCTACGAGCAGTACTTC; CDR3 protein: CASSYQAGSYEQYF
J gene: TRBJ2-2; V gene: TRBV28; clone size: few; D gene: -; CDR3 DNA: TGTGCCAGCAGTTCCCCCCGAAGGGGAAGGGAGCTGTTTTTT; CDR3 protein: CASSSPRRGRELFF
J gene: TRBJ2-7; V gene: TRBV5-6; clone size: -; D gene: TRBD2; CDR3 DNA: TGTGCCAGCAGCTTGGAGCGGGGGGGATACCTCTCCTACGAGCAGTACTTC; CDR3 protein: CASSLERGGYLSYEQYF
J gene: TRBJ1-6; V gene: TRBV6-6; clone size: -; D gene: TRBD1; CDR3 DNA: TGTGCCAGCAGTCCGACAGGGGGCGCAGGGTCTTCACCCCTCCACTTT; CDR3 protein: CASSPTGGAGSSPLHF
J gene: TRBJ2-3; V gene: TRBV6-6; clone size: -; D gene: -; CDR3 DNA: TGTGCCAGCAGACCCGGCGGGTCCACAGATACGCAGTATTTT; CDR3 protein: CASRPGGSTDTQYF
J gene: TRBJ1-4; V gene: TRBV5-6; clone size: few; D gene: -; CDR3 DNA: TGTGCCAGCAGCACAACGGGAGACATGGATGAAAAACTGTTTTTT; CDR3 protein: CASSTTGDMDEKLFF
J gene: TRBJ1-2; V gene: TRBV6-5; clone size: -; D gene: -; CDR3 DNA: TGTGCCAGCAGTTACTCGGGGCGGGGTGAGGGCTACACCTTC; CDR3 protein: CASSYSGRGEGYTF
J gene: TRBJ2-5; V gene: TRBV10-3; clone size: -; D gene: TRBD2; CDR3 DNA: TGTGCCATCAGTGAGCCGTGGGGGGCTAGCGGGCGTCAAGAGACCCAGTACTTC; CDR3 protein: CAISEPWGASGRQETQYF
J gene: TRBJ2-3; V gene: TRBV5-1; clone size: -; D gene: -; CDR3 DNA: TGCGCCAGCAGCTTGAGGGTAGGGGCAGATACGCAGTATTTT; CDR3 protein: CASSLRVGADTQYF
J gene: TRBJ1-6; V gene: TRBV27; clone size: -; D gene: TRBD1; CDR3 DNA: TGTGCCAGCAGTTTCGCTACAGGGGGCGCTGGTTCACCCCTCCACTTT; CDR3 protein: CASSFATGGAGSPLHF
J gene: TRBJ1-2; V gene: TRBV2; clone size: once; D gene: -; CDR3 DNA: TGTGCCACGTCCTCCGTTTATGTCTATGGCTACACCTTC; CDR3 protein: CATSSVYVYGYTF
J gene: TRBJ1-1; V gene: TRBV24-1; clone size: once; D gene: TRBD1; CDR3 DNA: TGTGCCACCAGTGATCAGGGGGGCACTGAAGCTTTCTTT; CDR3 protein: CATSDQGGTEAFF
J gene: TRBJ2-1; V gene: TRBV27; clone size: -; D gene: TRBD2; CDR3 DNA: TGTGCCAGCAGTTTTACGGGAGGTGAGCAGTTCTTC; CDR3 protein: CASSFTGGEQFF
J gene: TRBJ2-3; V gene: TRBV5-1; clone size: -; D gene: -; CDR3 DNA: TGCGCCAGCAGGTTTTCCCCGGTATCTAGCACAGATACGCAGTATTTT; CDR3 protein: CASRFSPVSSTDTQYF
J gene: TRBJ1-5; V gene: TRBV3-1/TRBV3-2; clone size: -; D gene: -; CDR3 DNA: TGTGCCAGCAGCCAAGATTCGCAGCCCCAGCATTTT; CDR3 protein: CASSQDSQPQHF
J gene: TRBJ2-3; V gene: TRBV6-5; clone size: -; D gene: -; CDR3 DNA: TGTGCCAGACGCCAGGGGCGCCCGACAGATACGCAGTATTTT; CDR3 protein: CARRQGRPTDTQYF
J gene: TRBJ1-2; V gene: TRBV7-9; clone size: few; D gene: -; CDR3 DNA: TGTGCCAGCAGCTTAGCAGTCCAACTCCATGGCTACACCTTC; CDR3 protein: CASSLAVQLHGYTF
J gene: TRBJ2-3; V gene: TRBV24-1; clone size: -; D gene: TRBD1; CDR3 DNA: TGTGCCACCAGTGGGCTGGACAGGGGATTAGATACGCAGTATTTT; CDR3 protein: CATSGLDRGLDTQYF
J gene: TRBJ1-3; V gene: TRBV7-2; clone size: -; D gene: TRBD1; CDR3 DNA: TGTGCCAGCAGCTCTCGACAGGGGGCAACTGGAAACACCATATATTTT; CDR3 protein: CASSSRQGATGNTIYF
J gene: TRBJ2-1; V gene: TRBV5-1; clone size: -; D gene: TRBD2; CDR3 DNA: TGCGCCAGCAGCGGGACTAGCGGGAGTTGGGAGCAGTTCTTC; CDR3 protein: CASSGTSGSWEQFF
J gene: TRBJ2-7; V gene: TRBV28; clone size: -; D gene: -; CDR3 DNA: TGTGCCAGCAGTTTACCGGGAAGGGTGCAGTACTTC; CDR3 protein: CASSLPGRVQYF